Listed here are 23 T cell receptor beta chains from one sample, sequenced in a study of blood T cell repertoires in COVID-19. Clones were sequenced by immunoSEQ multiplex PCR, and TCRdb holds only the in-frame ones, with some missing. Of approximately 200,000 clones listed, roughly 85% are singletons. The sequenced sample consisted of PBMCs or T cells enriched from blood (not recorded which). The receptor set was obtained from a man aged 40-49 years who had recovered from COVID-19.

This clone was observed once. The rearrangement joins TRBV28 to TRBJ2-6, with a weak D call TRBD2 (6 bases). Trimming stripped 4 bases from V and 2 bases from J, with 12 bases between. From germline, CDR1 is MDHEN and CDR2 SYDVKM. The CDR3 spans 16 residues. The CDR3 loop is CASSSLSGAGANVLTF. DNA of the CDR3: TGTGCCAGCAGTTCCTTGTCGGGAGCTGGGGCCAACGTCCTGACTTTC.

About this clone: At one end, the junction sequence differs from germline, possibly due to a read error. The chain has TRBV7-7 and TRBJ2-3; D possibly corresponds to TRBD1 (6 bases). The CDR3 totals 17 residues. Per the germline V gene, CDR1 is SSHAT and CDR2 is FNYEAQ (reference sequence). CDR3 in DNA: TGTGCTAGCAGCTTAGATCCCTCGGGACACGGCACAGATACGCAGTATTTT. It encodes CASSLDPSGHGTDTQYF.

This clone showed up just once. This sequence joins TRBV6-2 or TRBV6-3 and TRBJ2-4, with D perhaps matching TRBD2 (5 bases). With 6 bases removed from V and 8 bases from J, the gap between germline ends came to 14 bases. This CDR3 contains 13 residues. Germline-derived CDR1 and CDR2 are MNHEY and SVGEGT. The CDR3 loop reads CASSLADRDIQYF. CDR3 coding DNA: TGTGCCAGCAGCCTAGCCGATCGAGACATTCAGTACTTC.

The chain links TRBV13 to TRBJ2-3; possibly TRBD2 for D (5 bases). CDR3 length equals 18 residues. Germline values: CDR1 PRHDT, CDR2 FYEKMQ (reference sequence). Trimming took off 0 bases at V and 3 bases at J, with 19 bases between the two ends. The DNA for the CDR3 is TGTGCCAGCAGCTTAGGGAGTTCAAGGAGGAGTAGTACAGATACGCAGTATTTT. This encodes CASSLGSSRRSSTDTQYF.

This clone turned up a few times. This chain links TRBV7-3 with TRBJ2-1; D is unresolved. The CDR3 consists of 13 residues. Trimming left V 3 bases short and J 4 bases short, with 7 bases between. Germline loops: CDR1 SGHTA, CDR2 FQGTGA. This CDR3 is CASSLQAYNEQFF. In DNA form, the CDR3 reads TGTGCCAGCAGCTTGCAGGCTTACAATGAGCAGTTCTTC.

This clone has just one count. The chain joins TRBV4-3 to TRBJ2-1, with D perhaps TRBD1 (6 bases). The CDR3 runs to 14 residues. The ends were cut back, 1 base at V and 4 bases at J, with 8 bases in the middle. The germline CDR1 and CDR2 sequences are LGHNA and YSLEER. CDR3 nucleotide sequence: TGCGCCAGCAGCCAAGTTGACAGGTACAATGAGCAGTTCTTC. Translated: CASSQVDRYNEQFF.

This sequence joins TRBV11-2 and TRBJ2-7; TRBD2 is a possible D gene (5 bases). Germline values: CDR1 SGHAT, CDR2 FQNNGV. This CDR3 region has 15 residues. The germline V and J ends were trimmed by 4 bases and 2 bases, with 15 bases remaining between them. The CDR3 spells CASSSYSGIPYEQYF. CDR3 bases: TGTGCCAGCAGCTCCTACTCCGGGATACCCTACGAGCAGTACTTC.

This chain links TRBV2 with TRBJ2-7; no definite D call. Trimming left V 7 bases short and J 2 bases short, with 18 bases between. Germline V lookup: CDR1 SNHLY, CDR2 FYNNEI. The CDR3 is 15 residues long. As DNA, the CDR3 is TGTGCCAGCATGAAATATGGTGGCAGAACCTACGAGCAGTACTTC. It encodes CASMKYGGRTYEQYF.

The CDR3 here is CASSARQGAAETQYF. The CDR3 nucleotides read TGTGCCAGCAGCGCCCGGCAGGGGGCGGCAGAGACCCAGTACTTC. The genes are TRBV9 and TRBJ2-5; 8 nucleotides line up with TRBD1. Germline CDR1 SGDLS, CDR2 YYNGEE. The V and J ends lost 3 bases and 4 bases, in that order; junction bases with no gene match: 8. This CDR3 contains 15 residues.

The V call is TRBV12-3 or TRBV12-4, the J call TRBJ2-7, with 7 positions matching TRBD1. V shed 3 bases and J 6 bases; nucleotides not matched to a gene: 2. There are 12 residues in the CDR3. The CDR3 DNA is TGTGCCAGCAGTTTCTACAGGGGCGAGCAGTACTTC. Its translation: CASSFYRGEQYF.

The chain couples TRBV19 to TRBJ1-6, with D perhaps matching TRBD1 (5 bases). V lost 4 bases, J lost 6 bases, and 10 bases lay in between. This CDR3 region has 14 residues. The germline V gene has CDR1 LNHDA and CDR2 SQIVND (reference sequence). CDR3 coding DNA: TGTGCCAGTAGTAGCCAGGGTCCTAATTCACCCCTCCACTTT. It encodes CASSSQGPNSPLHF.

The chain recombines TRBV5-5 with TRBJ1-5; a possible D gene is TRBD1 (6 bases). Trimming took off 2 bases at V and 2 bases at J, with 11 bases between the two ends. Germline values: CDR1 SGHKS, CDR2 YYEKEE (reference sequence). This CDR3 comprises 15 residues. Written as DNA, the CDR3 is TGTGCCAGCAGCTTCGGGGGGCGAGGCAATCAGCCCCAGCATTTT. Its translation is CASSFGGRGNQPQHF.

The chain recombines TRBV5-5 with TRBJ1-2; TRBD1 matches 12 bases. Germline V gene lookup returns CDR1 SGHKS and CDR2 YYEKEE (reference sequence). This CDR3 region has 16 residues. Unmatched junction bases numbered 7, after V lost 3 bases and J lost 4 bases. The CDR3: CASSWGTGGIVYGYTF. The DNA for the CDR3 is TGTGCCAGCAGCTGGGGGACAGGGGGCATTGTCTATGGCTACACCTTC.

The chain has TRBV6-5 and TRBJ2-5, with D tentatively TRBD2 (6 bases). CDR1 and CDR2 from the germline V gene are MNHEY and SVGAGI. The CDR3 totals 14 residues. Trimming pared 5 bases from V and 3 bases from J, leaving 13 bases between. The CDR3 DNA reads as TGTGCCAGCAGTACCCGGGACTGGGAAGAGACCCAGTACTTC. Protein product: CASSTRDWEETQYF.

This sequence joins TRBV2 and TRBJ1-1; TRBD1 matches at 7 bases. Germline CDR1 and CDR2: SNHLY and FYNNEI. CDR3 length: 14 residues. With V trimmed by 5 bases and J by 2 bases, 5 bases remained unmatched. The CDR3 protein is CASSHRDRNTEAFF. CDR3 DNA: TGTGCCAGCAGTCACCGGGACAGAAACACTGAAGCTTTCTTT.

The rearrangement links TRBV5-6 to TRBJ2-1; 11 positions match TRBD2. J was trimmed by 4 bases and V by 0 bases; bases with no gene match: 9. Germline V gene sequence: CDR1 SGHDT, CDR2 YYEEEE. The CDR3 has 18 residues. Here the CDR3 reads CASSLGGALAGGYNEQFF. DNA for the CDR3: TGTGCCAGCAGCTTGGGGGGCGCCCTAGCGGGAGGTTACAATGAGCAGTTCTTC.

The chain carries TRBV3-1 (or the pseudogene TRBV3-2) and TRBJ2-1; 7 nucleotides align to TRBD1. Trimming cost V 8 bases and J 6 bases; bases outside gene matches: 10. There are 14 residues in the CDR3. The germline CDR1 and CDR2 sequences are LGHDT and YNNKEL (reference sequence). The DNA for the CDR3 is TGTGCCAGCCGCGACAGGGTGATGACCAATGAGCAGTTCTTC. As protein: CASRDRVMTNEQFF.

The chain combines TRBV11-2 with TRBJ1-5, with a possible D match to TRBD1 (6 bases). Germline assignment: CDR1 SGHAT and CDR2 FQNNGV. Trimming cost V 7 bases and J 1 base, with 14 bases left between them. The CDR3 is made up of 15 amino acids. The CDR3 DNA follows: TGTGCCAGCACCCCAGGGGCCGGGAGCAATCAGCCCCAGCATTTT. It encodes CASTPGAGSNQPQHF.

The rearrangement uses TRBV29-1 and TRBJ2-1; 11 positions agree with TRBD2. From germline, CDR1 is SQVTM and CDR2 ANQGSEA. After removal of 3 bases from V and 6 bases from J, the junction contained 13 bases not matched to a gene. This CDR3 contains 17 residues. As DNA, the CDR3 is TGCAGCGTTGATGGCGGCAAACTAGCGGGAGATCTCAATGAGCAGTTCTTC. It translates to CSVDGGKLAGDLNEQFF.

V gene TRBV15 combines with J gene TRBJ1-5, with 11 bases that match TRBD1. The CDR3 spans 16 residues. V lost 1 base to trimming and J lost 5 bases; unmatched junction nucleotides: 4. Germline loops: CDR1 LNHNV, CDR2 YYDKDF (reference sequence). CDR3 bases: TGTGCCACCAGCAGAGTGGACAGGGGGCAGTATCAGCCCCAGCATTTT. Amino acids: CATSRVDRGQYQPQHF.

The rearrangement uses TRBV28 and TRBJ1-2, with a possible D match to TRBD1 (6 bases). The V end was cut by 2 bases, the J end by 8 bases, with 15 bases between. Looked up from germline, CDR1 is MDHEN and CDR2 is SYDVKM. This CDR3 comprises 14 residues. The CDR3 loop reads CASSLPHRTDGYTF. CDR3 coding DNA: TGTGCCAGCAGTTTACCTCACAGGACAGACGGCTACACCTTC.

The chain links TRBV18 to TRBJ1-3; D might be TRBD1 (5 bases). Trimming stripped 3 bases from V and 0 bases from J, with 12 bases between. The CDR3 extends over 16 amino acids. The germline V gene has CDR1 KGHSH and CDR2 LQKENI. This CDR3 reads CASSPRGDSSGNTIYF. CDR3 in DNA: TGTGCCAGCTCACCTAGGGGCGATAGCTCTGGAAACACCATATATTTT.

J is TRBJ2-5 and V is TRBV5-1; 10 bases are shared with TRBD2. This CDR3 is 16 amino acids long. Germline values: CDR1 SGHRS, CDR2 YFSETQ. J was trimmed by 5 bases and V by 4 bases; bases with no gene match: 11. In nucleotides, the CDR3 is TGCGCCAGCAGCCCCCTATCAGCGGGAGGGCCGGAGACCCAGTACTTC. As protein: CASSPLSAGGPETQYF.